These 13 T cell receptor beta chains share one sample of origin, sequenced in a study of shared clonotypes between healthy human individuals. Generated by immunoSEQ multiplex PCR, the TCRdb table keeps only in-frame clones and is missing some. Altogether over a million clones are present, approximately 72% being singletons, with the ten largest covering around 1.5%. Sequenced material: memory CD4+ T cells sorted from blood. Noted subset: CD45RA-negative fraction. These receptors originate from a man younger than 35 in good health.

CDR3 bases: TGTGCCAGCAGCGTAGGGTCAGGACAGGGATCCCCCTACGAGCAGTACTTC. Amino acid sequence: CASSVGSGQGSPYEQYF. This sequence joins TRBV9 and TRBJ2-7, with 8 bases identical to TRBD1. This CDR3 has 17 amino acids. Germline V lookup: CDR1 SGDLS, CDR2 YYNGEE. The trim removed 0 bases at V and 2 bases at J, leaving 10 bases unmatched.

This clone has a handful of counts. V is TRBV9 and J is TRBJ2-2; D is undetermined. CDR1 and CDR2 (germline): SGDLS, YYNGEE. Trimming removed 4 bases at V and 6 bases at J, with 13 bases between. This CDR3 comprises 14 residues. Written as DNA, the CDR3 is TGTGCCAGCAGCATCCAGAGTGTTTCCGGGGAGCTGTTTTTT. It is translated as CASSIQSVSGELFF.

The chain links TRBV5-4 to TRBJ1-2; D uncertain. Between the trimmed V and J ends, which lost 0 bases and 0 bases, there was a span of 9 bases. Germline values: CDR1 SGHNT, CDR2 YYREEE (reference sequence). The length of the CDR3 is 15 residues. CDR3 loop: CASSLVAVANYGYTF. As DNA, the CDR3 is TGTGCCAGCAGCTTGGTGGCGGTTGCTAACTATGGCTACACCTTC.

The V and J genes are TRBV7-2 and TRBJ2-1; 8 bases agree with TRBD2. The CDR3 loop spans 17 amino acids. The V and J ends lost 0 bases and 2 bases, in that order; junction bases with no gene match: 6. Germline CDR1 is SGHTA and CDR2 is FQGNSA. The CDR3 DNA is TGTGCCAGCAGCTTAGCGATTAGCGGGGTCGCCTACAATGAGCAGTTCTTC. Its protein product is CASSLAISGVAYNEQFF.

This sequence joins TRBV5-1 and TRBJ2-7; 7 nucleotides agree with TRBD1. The germline V gene encodes CDR1 SGHRS and CDR2 YFSETQ. Trimming at V came to 1 base and at J to 1 base, leaving 5 bases not matched to a gene. The CDR3 runs 15 residues. The CDR3: CASSLSGQDSYEQYF. In DNA, the CDR3 is TGCGCCAGCAGCTTGTCCGGACAGGATTCCTACGAGCAGTACTTC.

CDR3 bases: TGTGCCAGCAGCTTGGACCAGAGGACCTCTGGGGTTCAGCCCCAGCATTTT. Encoded protein: CASSLDQRTSGVQPQHF. The V gene is TRBV5-8, the J gene TRBJ1-5; D remains unclear. Germline CDR1 and CDR2: SGHTS and YDEGEE. The ends were cut back, 0 bases at V and 6 bases at J, with 19 bases in the middle. The CDR3 length is 17 residues.

The chain uses TRBV19 and TRBJ2-1; 8 bases agree with TRBD1. Per germline, CDR1 LNHDA and CDR2 SQIVND (reference sequence). This CDR3 is 12 amino acids long. Losses at the gene ends were 5 bases for V and 14 bases for J; bases not matched to a gene: 8. This CDR3 reads CASSLLQGVEFF. The CDR3 DNA reads as TGTGCCAGTAGTCTATTACAGGGGGTCGAGTTCTTC.

The chain has TRBV6-6 and TRBJ2-7, with TRBD1 matching over 7 bases. The CDR3 spans 14 residues. Trimming at V came to 6 bases and at J to 5 bases, leaving 10 bases not matched to a gene. Germline values: CDR1 MNHNY, CDR2 SVGAGI (reference sequence). The CDR3 sequence is CASSSQGIGHEQYF. Here the CDR3 DNA reads TGTGCCAGCAGCTCACAGGGGATCGGCCACGAGCAGTACTTC.

V is TRBV27 and J is TRBJ1-1; D remains unclear. CDR1 MNHEY and CDR2 SMNVEV come from the germline V gene (reference sequence). V lost 1 base and J 1 base, leaving 10 bases between the germline ends. CDR3 length equals 15 residues. CDR3 DNA: TGTGCCAGCAGTTTATATTCAGTAACGAACACTGAAGCTTTCTTT. Amino acid sequence: CASSLYSVTNTEAFF.

The chain joins TRBV1 to TRBJ1-3. TRBV1 is a documented pseudogene. This CDR3 spans 19 amino acids. CDR3 loop: CTSSQDYLREPPSGNTIYF. DNA for the CDR3: TGCACCAGCAGCCAAGATTATTTAAGGGAGCCTCCCTCTGGAAACACCATATATTTT.

This clone was seen more than once but under ten times. The chain combines TRBV7-2 with TRBJ2-3; 10 positions agree with TRBD1. Germline V lookup: CDR1 SGHTA, CDR2 FQGNSA. J gave up 1 base and V 5 bases, and 9 bases lay outside the gene matches. The CDR3 has 17 amino acids. CDR3 DNA: TGTGCCAGCAGCCCAAGACCGACAGGGGGCGGCACAGATACGCAGTATTTT. Amino acid sequence: CASSPRPTGGGTDTQYF.

This sequence joins TRBV30 and TRBJ1-4; D not resolved. In germline, CDR1 is GTSNPN, CDR2 SVGIG (reference sequence). The V and J ends lost 8 bases and 7 bases respectively, with 14 bases between them. The CDR3 has 12 residues. The CDR3 sequence is CAPQRRVEKLFF. CDR3 sequence (DNA): TGTGCCCCCCAGAGGAGAGTTGAAAAACTGTTTTTT.

The chain joins TRBV4-3 to TRBJ1-2, with D possibly matching TRBD1 (6 bases). The germline CDR1 and CDR2 sequences are LGHNA and YSLEER. V lost 2 bases and J lost 3, with 13 bases in between. The CDR3 sequence is 15 residues long. In DNA form, the CDR3 reads TGCGCCAGCAGCCAAACCGGACAGTTTTACTATGGCTACACCTTC. It specifies CASSQTGQFYYGYTF.